The 30 T cell receptor beta chains below come from one sample, sequenced in a study of OX40 agonist ivuxolimab in advanced cancers. Measured with immunoSEQ multiplex PCR; TCRdb has only the in-frame clones, and not every one. Found here are 70,000 to 90,000 clones, 90% of them singletons; the top ten hold 0.3% to 0.45%. The sample was CD4+ or CD8+ T cells sorted from blood, taken in a trial of the OX40 agonist ivuxolimab. These receptors originate from an adult with an advanced solid tumor such as melanoma, head and neck, liver or kidney cancer.

V gene TRBV7-3 combines with J gene TRBJ2-1; 9 bases fit TRBD1. CDR1 is SGHTA, CDR2 FQGTGA, per germline. The CDR3 sequence is 15 residues long. With V trimmed by 1 base and J by 6 bases, 4 bases remained unmatched. Here the CDR3 reads CASSLMGQGVNEQFF. The DNA of the CDR3 is TGTGCCAGCAGCTTAATGGGACAGGGTGTCAATGAGCAGTTCTTC.

The chain is built from TRBV11-2 and TRBJ1-1; D gene uncertain. Deletions cut 2 bases from V and 3 bases from J, with 4 bases between. Germline-derived CDR1 and CDR2 are SGHAT and FQNNGV. The CDR3 extends over 12 amino acids. CDR3 DNA: TGTGCCAGCAGCTTACGGGACACTGAAGCTTTCTTT. Translation: CASSLRDTEAFF.

The rearrangement joins TRBV7-8 to TRBJ1-6; 9 nucleotides align to TRBD1. Germline V gene data show CDR1 as SGHVS and CDR2 as FQNEAQ. Trimming removed 1 base from V and 5 bases from J; junction bases left unmatched: 9. CDR3 length: 18 residues. CDR3 amino acids: CASSLDQGGTGNNSPLHF. DNA of the CDR3: TGTGCCAGCAGCTTAGACCAGGGGGGGACAGGGAATAATTCACCCCTCCACTTT.

There are a few counts of this clone. The V call is TRBV30, the J call TRBJ2-3; the match to TRBD2 covers 8 bases. The J segment lost 3 bases and the V segment lost 4 bases, leaving 6 bases of the junction unmatched. The CDR3 extends over 14 amino acids. Germline CDR1 is GTSNPN and CDR2 is SVGIG (reference sequence). As DNA, the CDR3 is TGTGCCTGGAAGGTCGGGAGGGGAACAGATACGCAGTATTTT. Its protein is CAWKVGRGTDTQYF.

In DNA, the CDR3 is TGTGCCAGCAGCCTTATCGGGGTTGAGCGTGGAAAACTGTTTTTT. Protein product: CASSLIGVERGKLFF. The chain employs TRBV7-2 and TRBJ1-4; no definite D call. Germline values: CDR1 SGHTA, CDR2 FQGNSA. The CDR3 runs to 15 residues. V lost 5 bases and J lost 10, with 20 bases in between.

The rearrangement uses TRBV2 and TRBJ2-7; D assignment may be TRBD1 or TRBD2 (5 bases each). The V gene's germline CDR1 is SNHLY and CDR2 FYNNEI. Deletions cut 6 bases from V and 7 bases from J, with 22 bases between. The CDR3 totals 15 residues. This chain's CDR3 is CASRFTGTSTVEQYF. In nucleotides, the CDR3 is TGTGCCAGCAGGTTTACCGGGACCAGTACCGTGGAGCAGTACTTC.

With respect to this clone: This specimen includes other DNA sequences encoding the same CDR3. The rearrangement uses TRBV29-1 and TRBJ2-2; 10 nucleotides line up with TRBD2. The V gene's germline CDR1 is SQVTM and CDR2 ANQGSEA. The CDR3 has 18 residues. The V and J ends lost 6 bases and 1 base, in that order; junction bases with no gene match: 14. CDR3 amino acids: CSVGGVGVAGGNTGELFF. The CDR3, as DNA: TGCAGCGTGGGGGGTGTGGGGGTAGCGGGAGGGAACACCGGGGAGCTGTTTTTT.

The J gene is TRBJ1-2, the V gene TRBV6-5; 9 nucleotides line up with TRBD1. This CDR3 region has 16 residues. V lost 4 bases, J lost 4 bases, and 10 bases stayed unmatched. Germline-derived CDR1 and CDR2 are MNHEY and SVGAGI. This chain's CDR3 is CASSFPSRTGAYGYTF. In DNA, the CDR3 is TGTGCCAGCAGTTTCCCCTCCCGGACAGGGGCCTATGGCTACACCTTC.

The chain uses TRBV11-1 and TRBJ2-3, with 10 bases fitting TRBD2. With 8 bases clipped from V and 6 bases from J, the junction kept 11 bases outside the gene matches. The CDR3 loop spans 15 amino acids. The V gene's germline CDR1 is SGHAT and CDR2 FQDESV (reference sequence). The CDR3: CASSQRGGLRDTQYF. CDR3 DNA sequence: TGTGCCAGCTCCCAGCGGGGGGGCCTGAGGGATACGCAGTATTTT. Looking up the rest from reference TRBV11-1 and TRBJ2-3 gives the full variable domain: EAEVAQSPRYKITEKSQAVAFWCDPISGHATLYWYRQILGQGPELLVQFQDESVVDDSQLPKDRFSAERLKGVDSTLKIQPAELGDSAMYLCASSQRGGLRDTQYFGPGTRLTVL.

The chain joins TRBV7-8 to TRBJ1-1; 11 bases map to TRBD1. This CDR3 comprises 15 residues. Germline values: CDR1 SGHVS, CDR2 FQNEAQ. The ends lost 5 bases at V and 10 bases at J; junction bases unmatched: 12. This chain's CDR3 is CASSTPGTGGSGAFF. The DNA for the CDR3 is TGTGCCAGCAGCACGCCCGGGACAGGGGGTTCCGGAGCTTTCTTT.

The CDR3 DNA follows: TGCGCCAGCAGCCTAGGCCCCGGGACAGGGGATGTCAATGAGCAGTTCTTC. Its translation is CASSLGPGTGDVNEQFF. The chain uses TRBV5-1 and TRBJ2-1; 10 bases align to TRBD1. The CDR3 extends over 17 amino acids. Germline CDR1 is SGHRS and CDR2 is YFSETQ. V lost 4 bases and J lost 6; bases outside the gene matches: 13.

The chain links TRBV28 to TRBJ2-3, with 10 nucleotides matching TRBD2. Germline V lookup: CDR1 MDHEN, CDR2 SYDVKM. This CDR3 contains 16 residues. V trimming: 3 bases; J trimming: 6 bases; junction bases outside the gene matches: 9. Here the CDR3 reads CASSFLSGRAVDTQYF. CDR3 DNA sequence: TGTGCCAGCAGTTTTTTAAGCGGGAGGGCCGTGGATACGCAGTATTTT. The variable domain in full, with the rest retrieved from reference TRBV28 and TRBJ2-3, is DVKVTQSSRYLVKRTGEKVFLECVQDMDHENMFWYRQDPGLGLRLIYFSYDVKMKEKGDIPEGYSVSREKKERFSLILESASTNQTSMYLCASSFLSGRAVDTQYFGPGTRLTVL.

The gene calls are TRBV19 and TRBJ2-2; D uncertain. V lost 5 bases and J 0 bases, leaving 4 bases between the germline ends. The CDR3 consists of 13 residues. Germline V CDR1 and CDR2: LNHDA, SQIVND (reference sequence). This chain's CDR3 is CASSSTNTGELFF. For the CDR3, the DNA is TGTGCCAGTAGTTCAACGAACACCGGGGAGCTGTTTTTT.

The chain has TRBV5-1 and TRBJ1-1; unclear D gene. V was trimmed by 4 bases and J by 6 bases, leaving 13 bases between them. Germline CDR1 reads SGHRS; CDR2 reads YFSETQ. This CDR3 region has 13 residues. CDR3 DNA sequence: TGCGCCAGCAGCCAAGAGGTCCACTCTGAAGCTTTCTTT. Protein sequence: CASSQEVHSEAFF.

The chain employs TRBV6-6 and TRBJ1-5, with 9 bases that match TRBD1. This CDR3 region has 16 residues. Per germline, CDR1 MNHNY and CDR2 SVGAGI (reference sequence). V lost 5 bases to trimming and J lost 3 bases; unmatched junction nucleotides: 8. The CDR3: CASSGPGQGHNQPQHF. The CDR3, as DNA: TGTGCCAGCAGTGGGCCGGGACAGGGCCACAATCAGCCCCAGCATTTT.

Details on this clone: The sample has other DNA sequences that encode this CDR3 too. The chain recombines TRBV18 with TRBJ2-7, with 7 bases aligning to TRBD1. Germline V gene lookup returns CDR1 KGHSH and CDR2 LQKENI. This CDR3 has 14 amino acids. The V and J ends lost 6 bases and 0 bases, in that order; junction bases with no gene match: 5. Here the CDR3 reads CASSPGTVSYEQYF. In DNA form, the CDR3 reads TGTGCCAGCTCTCCGGGGACAGTCTCCTACGAGCAGTACTTC.

The DNA for the CDR3 is TGCGCCAGCAGCTTGGCCATTGGGACAGGGGGCTACGAGCAGTACTTC. This translates into CASSLAIGTGGYEQYF. V usage is TRBV5-1 and J usage is TRBJ2-7; 11 bases are shared with TRBD1. There are 16 residues in the CDR3. Germline V gene lookup returns CDR1 SGHRS and CDR2 YFSETQ. Trimming at V came to 0 bases and at J to 3 bases, leaving 5 bases not matched to a gene.

V usage is TRBV10-2 and J usage is TRBJ2-3; D is possibly TRBD1 (6 bases). Germline CDR1 reads WSHSY; CDR2 reads SAAADI. The V gene lost 6 bases and the J gene lost 2 bases, with 9 bases spanning the gap. CDR3 size: 13 residues. The CDR3 sequence is CASRWDNTDTQYF. CDR3 bases: TGCGCCAGCAGATGGGACAACACAGATACGCAGTATTTT.

This sequence joins TRBV28 and TRBJ2-5; 11 bases align to TRBD2. The CDR3 totals 18 residues. With V trimmed by 4 bases and J by 5 bases, 15 bases remained unmatched. Germline CDR1 reads MDHEN; CDR2 reads SYDVKM. DNA for the CDR3: TGTGCCAGCAGTTCCCTCTTTAGCGGGGGGGCTGGTTTGGAGACCCAGTACTTC. Translation gives CASSSLFSGGAGLETQYF. The full variable domain, with the rest looked up from reference TRBV28 and TRBJ2-5, is DVKVTQSSRYLVKRTGEKVFLECVQDMDHENMFWYRQDPGLGLRLIYFSYDVKMKEKGDIPEGYSVSREKKERFSLILESASTNQTSMYLCASSSLFSGGAGLETQYFGPGTRLLVL.

V usage is TRBV29-1 and J usage is TRBJ1-1; 7 positions agree with TRBD1. Trimming removed 4 bases from V and 5 bases from J; junction bases left unmatched: 4. CDR3 length: 12 amino acids. The germline V gene encodes CDR1 SQVTM and CDR2 ANQGSEA. CDR3 in amino acids: CSVAGGRTEAFF. CDR3 nucleotides: TGCAGCGTTGCAGGGGGTAGAACTGAAGCTTTCTTT.

The rearrangement joins TRBV5-1 to TRBJ1-1; no definite D call. Germline-derived CDR1 and CDR2 are SGHRS and YFSETQ. Trimming took 0 bases from V and 8 from J, leaving 8 bases between them. CDR3 length: 12 residues. The CDR3 DNA sequence: TGCGCCAGCAGCTTGGGTTTCAGGGAAGCTTTCTTT. Residues: CASSLGFREAFF.

The chain links TRBV5-6 to TRBJ2-5; D is possibly TRBD2 (6 bases). Germline CDR1 reads SGHDT; CDR2 reads YYEEEE. Trimming took 1 base from V and 3 from J, leaving 7 bases between them. The CDR3 has 13 residues. The CDR3 sequence: CASSLWREETQYF. CDR3 coding DNA: TGTGCCAGCAGCTTGTGGAGGGAAGAGACCCAGTACTTC.

This clone was seen a single time. One end of the junction fails to match germline, which may point to a read error. The J gene is TRBJ2-2, the V gene TRBV4-1, with D possibly matching TRBD1 (6 bases). Germline V CDR1 and CDR2: MGHRA, YSYEKL. The CDR3 is made up of 18 amino acids. DNA for the CDR3: TGCGCCAGCAGCCAAGCCTGGGGGCAGGCCCCGAACACCCGGGAGCTGTTTTTT. Its protein product is CASSQAWGQAPNTRELFF.

The chain couples TRBV7-2 to TRBJ2-3; D is tentatively TRBD1 or TRBD2 (6 bases each). The CDR3 loop spans 17 amino acids. V was pared by 1 base and J by 0 bases, with 14 bases between. CDR1 is SGHTA and CDR2 is FQGNSA in the germline V gene. Here the CDR3 reads CASSLEGGPLSTDTQYF. In DNA, the CDR3 is TGTGCCAGCAGCTTAGAGGGGGGCCCTCTTAGCACAGATACGCAGTATTTT.

This chain links TRBV5-1 with TRBJ2-1; 9 positions agree with TRBD2. The CDR3 covers 15 residues. CDR1 and CDR2 (germline): SGHRS, YFSETQ. Unmatched junction bases numbered 1, after V lost 1 base and J lost 2 bases. CDR3 sequence: CASSLPSGTYNEQFF. The CDR3 DNA reads TGCGCCAGCAGCTTGCCTAGCGGGACCTACAATGAGCAGTTCTTC.

The sample holds a few counts of this clone. This chain joins TRBV18 and TRBJ2-1; 11 nucleotides align to TRBD2. The trim removed 4 bases at V and 4 bases at J, leaving 6 bases unmatched. The germline CDR1 and CDR2 sequences are KGHSH and LQKENI. This CDR3 is 16 amino acids long. For the CDR3, the DNA is TGTGCCAGCTCACAATCTAGCGGGGGGACATACAATGAGCAGTTCTTC. This sequence encodes CASSQSSGGTYNEQFF.

The V and J genes are TRBV5-1 and TRBJ2-2; tentative D call: TRBD1 (5 bases). The germline V and J ends were trimmed by 4 bases and 10 bases, with 14 bases remaining between them. The CDR3 totals 13 residues. CDR1 is SGHRS and CDR2 is YFSETQ in the germline V gene. This CDR3 is CASSTGPLEELFF. CDR3 nucleotide sequence: TGCGCCAGCAGCACAGGTCCCCTGGAGGAGCTGTTTTTT.

The rearrangement uses TRBV21-1 and TRBJ1-4; TRBD1 is the table's D call, not checked against the DNA. TRBV21-1 is tagged as a pseudogene. The CDR3 spans 18 residues. The CDR3, as DNA: TGTGCCAGCAGCAAAGTTGAAGACAGGGGGCGGACTAATGAAAAACTGTTTTTT. Protein product: CASSKVEDRGRTNEKLFF.

The V call is TRBV28, the J call TRBJ1-2, with D tentatively TRBD1 (6 bases). V was cut by 4 bases and J by 5 bases, with 14 bases left in between. This CDR3 comprises 14 residues. Germline CDR1 and CDR2: MDHEN and SYDVKM. For the CDR3, the DNA is TGTGCCAGCAGTTCGCCGGGGGCGGGGTATGGCTACACCTTC. Translated, it gives CASSSPGAGYGYTF.

The rearrangement links TRBV7-9 to TRBJ1-6; D is unresolved. V shed 5 bases and J shed 3 bases, with 11 bases lying between them. The germline gives CDR1 SEHNR, CDR2 FQNEAQ (reference sequence). The CDR3 contains 15 residues. CDR3 sequence reads: CASSPEDYYNSPLHF. The CDR3, as DNA: TGTGCCAGCAGCCCGGAAGACTACTATAATTCACCCCTCCACTTT.